These 26 T cell receptor beta chains were sequenced from one sample in a study of blood T cell repertoires in COVID-19. Sequencing was performed with immunoSEQ multiplex PCR; in TCRdb, only in-frame clones are kept and a portion is missing. The sample shows approximately 27,000 clones, over 85% of them seen only once. The sequenced sample was peripheral blood. Receptors originate from a human donor with active COVID-19. The donor label of this sample is uncertain.

The table lists this clone with a few counts. V usage is TRBV5-8 and J usage is TRBJ1-5, with 9 nucleotides matching TRBD1. Trimming cost V 6 bases and J 4 bases; bases outside gene matches: 8. The CDR3 extends over 15 amino acids. Looked up from germline, CDR1 is SGHTS and CDR2 is YDEGEE. CDR3 coding DNA: TGTGCCAGCACCGCACAGGGGGCTGGGAATCAGCCCCAGCATTTT. Amino acids: CASTAQGAGNQPQHF.

The chain carries TRBV24-1 and TRBJ2-7; TRBD1 matches at 10 bases. The J segment lost 6 bases and the V segment lost 4 bases, leaving 5 bases of the junction unmatched. The CDR3 runs 14 residues. The germline V gene has CDR1 KGHDR and CDR2 SFDVKD. DNA of the CDR3: TGTGCCACCAGTGACGGAGGACAGGGGGGCGAGCAGTACTTC. Its protein product is CATSDGGQGGEQYF.

The chain couples TRBV4-3 to TRBJ1-4; TRBD1 aligns across 8 bases. Trimming took 4 bases from V and 5 from J; bases not matched to a gene: 6. The CDR3 extends over 15 amino acids. CDR1 is LGHNA, CDR2 YSLEER, per germline. The CDR3: CASSPRTGINEKLFF. The CDR3 coding sequence is TGCGCCAGCAGCCCCCGGACAGGGATAAATGAAAAACTGTTTTTT.

This clone was counted once. This chain joins TRBV5-1 and TRBJ2-7; D call uncertain. CDR1 SGHRS and CDR2 YFSETQ come from the germline V gene. V shed 2 bases and J shed 6 bases, with 9 bases lying between them. The CDR3 spans 12 residues. CDR3 region: CASSFESGEQYF. The CDR3 nucleotides are TGCGCCAGCAGCTTCGAGTCGGGCGAGCAGTACTTC.

The genes are TRBV1 and TRBJ1-2. TRBV1 has pseudogene status. The CDR3 spans 14 residues. CDR3 amino acids: CTSSQDLPGDGYTF. CDR3 bases: TGCACCAGCAGCCAAGATCTTCCGGGTGATGGCTACACCTTC.

The chain recombines TRBV10-3 with TRBJ1-5; the match to TRBD1 covers 8 bases. J was trimmed by 4 bases and V by 1 base; bases with no gene match: 6. The V gene's germline CDR1 is ENHRY and CDR2 SYGVKD. The CDR3 is made up of 16 amino acids. CDR3 residues: CAISEFGDRPNQPQHF. The CDR3 bases are TGTGCCATCAGTGAGTTTGGGGACAGGCCTAATCAGCCCCAGCATTTT.

In its sample, this clone was seen a few times. The DNA for the CDR3 is TGTGCCAGCAGTGAAGCGCTTCTTTGGCAGGGTGGTATCTACGAGCAGTACTTC. Translated, it gives CASSEALLWQGGIYEQYF. The chain recombines TRBV6-1 with TRBJ2-7; perhaps TRBD1 as D (5 bases). Germline V gene data show CDR1 as MNHNS and CDR2 as SASEGT. The CDR3 consists of 18 residues. Trimming stripped 0 bases from V and 3 bases from J, with 21 bases between.

CDR3 DNA sequence: TGCGCCAGCAGCTTGCGTAGCGGGGGGGCCACAGATACGCAGTATTTT. The encoded protein is CASSLRSGGATDTQYF. The rearrangement joins TRBV5-1 to TRBJ2-3; TRBD2 matches 11 bases. Trimming cost V 1 base and J 2 bases; bases outside gene matches: 3. CDR3 length: 16 amino acids. Germline lookup yields CDR1 SGHRS and CDR2 YFSETQ. The whole variable domain, remainder taken from reference TRBV5-1 and TRBJ2-3, is KAGVTQTPRYLIKTRGQQVTLSCSPISGHRSVSWYQQTPGQGLQFLFEYFSETQRNKGNFPGRFSGRQFSNSRSEMNVSTLELGDSALYLCASSLRSGGATDTQYFGPGTRLTVL.

The chain joins TRBV27 to TRBJ2-1, with TRBD2 matching over 7 bases. The V segment lost 4 bases and the J segment 9 bases; nucleotides outside the gene matches: 6. The CDR3 has 13 residues. Germline assignment: CDR1 MNHEY and CDR2 SMNVEV (reference sequence). The CDR3 DNA sequence: TGTGCCAGCAGTTGGGGGAGGGAACTTGAGCAGTTCTTC. It translates to CASSWGRELEQFF.

The J gene is TRBJ1-3, the V gene TRBV29-1; 11 bases map to TRBD1. The CDR3 is made up of 18 amino acids. Germline CDR1 and CDR2: SQVTM and ANQGSEA. Trimming cost V 6 bases and J 0 bases; bases outside gene matches: 13. The CDR3 spells CSVASPGDRGGSGNTIYF. DNA for the CDR3: TGCAGCGTCGCATCTCCCGGGGACAGGGGGGGCTCTGGAAACACCATATATTTT.

The chain combines TRBV28 with TRBJ1-2; 7 bases line up with TRBD1. The CDR3 has 13 residues. J lost 5 bases, V lost 5 bases, and 5 bases had no gene match. The germline V gene encodes CDR1 MDHEN and CDR2 SYDVKM. For the CDR3, the DNA is TGTGCCAGCAGTCCCCCAGGGGGTTATGGCTACACCTTC. It translates to CASSPPGGYGYTF.

This chain joins TRBV19 and TRBJ2-7; a possible D gene is TRBD1 (8 bases). The CDR3 has 14 amino acids. Looked up from germline, CDR1 is LNHDA and CDR2 is SQIVND (reference sequence). V lost 7 bases, J lost 5 bases, and 18 bases lay in between. The CDR3 DNA sequence: TGTGCCAGTAAGGGGGGGCAGGGGGCCCACGAGCAGTACTTC. This sequence encodes CASKGGQGAHEQYF.

The chain is built from TRBV12-5 and TRBJ2-7, with TRBD1 matching over 9 bases. This CDR3 is 16 amino acids long. J gave up 3 bases and V 1 base, and 7 bases lay outside the gene matches. The germline gives CDR1 LGHNT, CDR2 FRNRAP. The CDR3 region is CASGLGSGTGSYEQYF. DNA for the CDR3: TGTGCTAGTGGTTTGGGTTCCGGGACAGGGAGCTACGAGCAGTACTTC.

This chain joins TRBV7-2 and TRBJ2-7, with TRBD2 matching 9 bases. Germline V gives CDR1 SGHTA, CDR2 FQGNSA. CDR3 size: 15 residues. The V gene end was trimmed by 8 bases and the J gene end by 0 bases; junction bases not matched to a gene: 8. CDR3 coding DNA: TGTGCCAGCTCAGGGGCGGGGGGGAGCTCCTACGAGCAGTACTTC. Its translation: CASSGAGGSSYEQYF.

The chain recombines TRBV12-5 with TRBJ1-1; 8 bases line up with TRBD1. The CDR3 totals 13 residues. Germline CDR1 and CDR2: LGHNT and FRNRAP. After removal of 2 bases from V and 4 bases from J, the junction contained 0 bases not matched to a gene. In nucleotides, the CDR3 is TGTGCTAGTGGTTTGACAGGGGGCACTGAAGCTTTCTTT. Amino acids: CASGLTGGTEAFF.

The chain couples TRBV3-1 (or the pseudogene TRBV3-2) to TRBJ1-1, with D hard to call. Trimming cost V 5 bases and J 10 bases, with 20 bases left between them. The CDR3 contains 14 residues. CDR1 is LGHDT, CDR2 YNNKEL, per germline (reference sequence). CDR3 DNA sequence: TGTGCCAGCAGCTACCAAGATACGGCCAGCGGAGCTTTCTTT. Its translation is CASSYQDTASGAFF.

The CDR3 protein is CSVADLGESNEKLFF. The DNA for the CDR3 is TGCAGCGTTGCCGACCTCGGGGAATCTAATGAAAAACTGTTTTTT. The chain has TRBV29-1 and TRBJ1-4; unclear D gene. The CDR3 sequence is 15 residues long. Trimming pared 4 bases from V and 3 bases from J, leaving 15 bases between. Germline V lookup: CDR1 SQVTM, CDR2 ANQGSEA. The full variable domain, rest sourced from reference TRBV29-1 and TRBJ1-4, is SAVISQKPSRDICQRGTSLTIQCQVDSQVTMMFWYRQQPGQSLTLIATANQGSEATYESGFVIDKFPISRPNLTFSTLTVSNMSPEDSSIYLCSVADLGESNEKLFFGSGTQLSVL.

The chain employs TRBV21-1 and TRBJ2-1; the DNA was not compared with TRBD2, the D call given in the table. TRBV21-1 represents a pseudogene. There are 16 residues in the CDR3. The CDR3 spells CASSNGLAGSYNEQFF. The CDR3 DNA sequence: TGTGCCAGCAGCAACGGGCTAGCGGGGAGCTACAATGAGCAGTTCTTC.

The CDR3 here is CASSYRTPTNEKLFF. The CDR3 region has the DNA TGTGCCAGCAGTTACCGGACACCAACTAATGAAAAACTGTTTTTT. This chain connects TRBV6-5 to TRBJ1-4; D may be TRBD1 (5 bases). Germline V gives CDR1 MNHEY, CDR2 SVGAGI. The V end lost 2 bases, the J end lost 0 bases, and 7 bases lay between the germline ends. The CDR3 extends over 15 amino acids.

This clone came up once. The rearrangement uses TRBV18 and TRBJ1-2, with 9 nucleotides matching TRBD1. After removal of 5 bases from V and 7 bases from J, the junction contained 2 bases not matched to a gene. The CDR3 loop spans 12 amino acids. From germline, CDR1 is KGHSH and CDR2 LQKENI. The CDR3 DNA is TGTGCCAGCTCATCGGACAGGGGTGGCTACACCTTC. As protein: CASSSDRGGYTF.

CDR3 sequence: CASSPDSIQPQHF. Here the CDR3 DNA reads TGTGCCAGCTCACCGGACAGTATTCAGCCCCAGCATTTT. The chain combines TRBV18 with TRBJ1-5; perhaps TRBD1 as D (6 bases). CDR1 KGHSH and CDR2 LQKENI come from the germline V gene. Trimming took off 3 bases at V and 6 bases at J, with 9 bases between the two ends. The CDR3 is made up of 13 amino acids.

The V and J genes are TRBV7-9 and TRBJ2-5, with a tentative D call TRBD2 (6 bases). The CDR3 covers 15 residues. Trimming took 0 bases from V and 4 from J, leaving 12 bases between them. The germline V gene has CDR1 SEHNR and CDR2 FQNEAQ (reference sequence). CDR3 sequence: CASSLALGGRETQYF. The DNA of the CDR3 is TGTGCCAGCAGCTTAGCTCTGGGAGGCCGAGAGACCCAGTACTTC.

The J gene is TRBJ2-6, the V gene TRBV12-5; 8 positions match TRBD2. This CDR3 contains 17 residues. After removal of 1 base from V and 2 bases from J, the junction contained 4 bases not matched to a gene. Germline loops: CDR1 LGHNT, CDR2 FRNRAP. CDR3: CASGLAAGGAGANVLTF. CDR3 in DNA: TGTGCTAGTGGTTTGGCCGCGGGGGGAGCTGGGGCCAACGTCCTGACTTTC.

In this sample, this clone turned up once. This chain joins TRBV6-2 or TRBV6-3 and TRBJ1-2; 10 bases align to TRBD1. Per germline, CDR1 MNHEY and CDR2 SVGEGT. J lost 4 bases, V lost 5 bases, and 10 bases had no gene match. CDR3 length: 16 amino acids. The CDR3 region is CASSNPGQGFAYGYTF. The CDR3 nucleotides read TGTGCCAGCAGTAATCCGGGACAGGGGTTTGCCTATGGCTACACCTTC.

The chain recombines TRBV6-4 with TRBJ2-5, with TRBD1 matching over 9 bases. Trimming took 6 bases from V and 0 from J; bases not matched to a gene: 5. CDR1 is MRHNA and CDR2 is SNTAGT in the germline V gene. CDR3 length equals 15 residues. CDR3 loop: CASRPGTGYQETQYF. Here the CDR3 DNA reads TGTGCCAGCAGGCCCGGGACAGGGTACCAAGAGACCCAGTACTTC.

V and J are TRBV24-1 and TRBJ2-3; a possible D gene is TRBD1 (6 bases). Per the germline V gene, CDR1 is KGHDR and CDR2 is SFDVKD. The V end was cut by 4 bases, the J end by 7 bases, with 11 bases between. The CDR3 is 13 residues long. DNA for the CDR3: TGTGCCACCAGTGAACCTGGGACAAATACGCAGTATTTT. Protein product: CATSEPGTNTQYF.